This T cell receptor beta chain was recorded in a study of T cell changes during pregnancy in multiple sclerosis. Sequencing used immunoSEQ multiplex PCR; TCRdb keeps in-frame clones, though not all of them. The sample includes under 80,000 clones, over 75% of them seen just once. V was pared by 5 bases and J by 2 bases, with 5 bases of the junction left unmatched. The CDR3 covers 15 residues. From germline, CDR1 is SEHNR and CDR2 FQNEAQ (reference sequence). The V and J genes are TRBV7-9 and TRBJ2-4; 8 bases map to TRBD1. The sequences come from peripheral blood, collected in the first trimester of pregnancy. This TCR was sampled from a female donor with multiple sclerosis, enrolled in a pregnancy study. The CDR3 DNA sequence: TGTGCCAGCAGCGTGACAGGGGACCCCAAAAACATTCAGTACTTC. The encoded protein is CASSVTGDPKNIQYF.